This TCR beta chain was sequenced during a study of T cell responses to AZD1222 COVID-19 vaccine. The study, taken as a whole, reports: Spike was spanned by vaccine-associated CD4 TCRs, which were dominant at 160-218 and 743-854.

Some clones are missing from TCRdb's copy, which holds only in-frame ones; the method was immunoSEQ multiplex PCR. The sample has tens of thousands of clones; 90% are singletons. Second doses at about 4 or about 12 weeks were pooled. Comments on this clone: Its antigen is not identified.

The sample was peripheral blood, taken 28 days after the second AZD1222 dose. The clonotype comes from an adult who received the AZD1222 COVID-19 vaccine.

CDR3 DNA sequence: TGTGCCAGCAGAGAGACTAACTATGGCTACACCTTC. It translates to CASRETNYGYTF. This sequence joins TRBV3-1 (or the pseudogene TRBV3-2) and TRBJ1-2; D is unresolved. Trimming left V 6 bases short and J 0 bases short, with 5 bases between. Germline V lookup: CDR1 LGHDT, CDR2 YNNKEL (reference sequence). The CDR3 sequence is 12 residues long.